This T cell receptor beta chain stems from a study of T cell changes during pregnancy in multiple sclerosis (dated by TCRdb to the late 2010s). Concerning the study at large: Changes in the T cell repertoire over the course of pregnancy were examined in this study in women with multiple sclerosis.

Libraries came from the immunoSEQ multiplex PCR assay. In its TCRdb copy, this immuneACCESS table keeps in-frame sequences only and misses some clones. Where compared with another copy, unresolved V genes explain less than half of these, and the others have no known cause. Present in this sample are 79,000 or so clones, approximately 90% of which were seen just once. The ten largest clonotypes hold approximately 3.3% of the sample. Notes on this clone: The antigen this receptor binds is unknown. The record has no base qualities; no much larger clone is one base away.

The CDR3 measures 15 amino acids from cysteine to phenylalanine. Only the CDR3 region is kept as DNA, spanning 45 bases read in frame from base 1. The CDR1 and CDR2 encoded by the germline V gene are SGHAT and FQNNGV. V ends up 1 base short and J 4 bases short, with an unmatched junction base count of 6. Source: peripheral blood, taken before pregnancy. The chain is assembled from TRBV11-2 and TRBJ1-1, with TRBD1 matching 7 junction bases. The TCR comes from a female donor with multiple sclerosis, enrolled in a pregnancy study. CDR3 sequence: CASSLVAAGGTEAFF. The DNA reads TGTGCCAGCAGCTTAGTGGCGGCAGGGGGCACTGAAGCTTTCTTT.